The present T cell receptor (beta chain) was sequenced within a study of blood T cell repertoires in COVID-19. Across the whole study: Acute and convalescent COVID-19 specimens originated in the United States, Italy and Spain. The analysed material was cDNA or gDNA that came from T cells, B-cell-depleted T cells, or PBMCs.

In the study's own analysis: Nucleated cell counts were estimated from reference gene primer amplification. Clones were sequenced by immunoSEQ multiplex PCR, and TCRdb holds only the in-frame ones, with some missing. V and J calls and clone size are copied from that table; D and trimming were computed from the DNA. The sample contains about 48,000 clones, 75% to 80% of which appear only once. Germline trimming cut 2 bases from V and 7 bases from J; bases unmatched to any gene: 3. CDR1 and CDR2 from the germline V gene are MNHEY and SVGEGT. This CDR3 has 14 residues. The clonotype originates from a human donor with active or convalescent COVID-19. The donor label of this sample is uncertain. Sequencing was done on a sample of peripheral blood. J is TRBJ2-7 and V is TRBV6-2 or TRBV6-3, with 12 nucleotides matching TRBD1. The CDR3 reads CASSYGTGGREQYF. The CDR3, as DNA: TGTGCCAGCAGTTACGGGACAGGGGGCCGGGAGCAGTACTTC.